This passage covers 20 T cell receptor beta chains from one sample sequenced in a study of shared clonotypes between healthy human individuals. CD45RO-negative cells were positively selected for CCR7, leaving out terminally differentiated effector memory CD45RA+ cells. Here immunoSEQ multiplex PCR was the method, and the copy in TCRdb shows in-frame clones only, minus some. Of more than 2 million clones in the sample, roughly 95% were seen once. The sample consisted of naive CD8+ T cells from PBMCs. These receptors all stem from a man aged 18 to 35 in good health. Some clones in this sample may be carry-over from other donors' samples.

The V gene is TRBV10-3, the J gene TRBJ1-2; TRBD1 might be the D (5 bases). Looked up from germline, CDR1 is ENHRY and CDR2 is SYGVKD. The CDR3 runs 13 residues. Trimming took 4 bases from V and 5 from J, leaving 11 bases between them. The DNA for the CDR3 is TGTGCCATCAGTGGGATAGGGGAGTATGGCTACACCTTC. Protein: CAISGIGEYGYTF.

CDR3 in amino acids: CASSAPGTGGYTF. Here the CDR3 DNA reads TGTGCCAGCAGCGCTCCCGGGACAGGGGGCTACACCTTC. This chain joins TRBV9 and TRBJ1-2; the match to TRBD1 covers 9 bases. This CDR3 is 13 amino acids long. Germline-derived CDR1 and CDR2 are SGDLS and YYNGEE. The trim removed 3 bases at V and 8 bases at J, leaving 5 bases unmatched.

The V and J genes are TRBV28 and TRBJ2-3, with 7 positions matching TRBD2. Germline-derived CDR1 and CDR2 are MDHEN and SYDVKM. This CDR3 comprises 16 residues. V was pared by 5 bases and J by 1 base, with 9 bases of the junction left unmatched. The CDR3 DNA reads as TGTGCCAGCAGTCCCACGGGTAGCGGGCGCACAGATACGCAGTATTTT. Amino acid sequence: CASSPTGSGRTDTQYF.

V is TRBV7-9 and J is TRBJ2-7; D is unresolved. V lost 6 bases and J lost 3, with 12 bases in between. The CDR3 extends over 13 amino acids. Germline loops: CDR1 SEHNR, CDR2 FQNEAQ (reference sequence). The CDR3 sequence is CASSPAFGYEQYF. DNA of the CDR3: TGTGCCAGCAGTCCCGCGTTTGGCTACGAGCAGTACTTC.

This chain connects TRBV11-2 to TRBJ2-5, with TRBD1 identical over 8 bases. From germline, CDR1 is SGHAT and CDR2 FQNNGV. CDR3 size: 17 residues. V shed 5 bases and J 5 bases; nucleotides not matched to a gene: 16. The CDR3 sequence: CASSTRTGRNFRETQYF. The CDR3 DNA follows: TGTGCCAGCAGCACCCGGACAGGGCGGAACTTTCGGGAGACCCAGTACTTC.

The chain recombines TRBV28 with TRBJ1-6, with D hard to call. V was cut by 1 base and J by 6 bases, with 7 bases left in between. The germline CDR1 and CDR2 sequences are MDHEN and SYDVKM. The CDR3 totals 14 residues. CDR3 region: CASSLSALNSPLHF. CDR3 nucleotides: TGTGCCAGCAGTTTATCAGCCCTTAATTCACCCCTCCACTTT.

V and J are TRBV7-6 and TRBJ1-2; D is unresolved. V shed 4 bases and J shed 8 bases, with 17 bases lying between them. CDR1 SGHVS and CDR2 FNYEAQ come from the germline V gene. CDR3 size: 14 residues. CDR3 coding DNA: TGTGCCAGCAGCTCTTTCTCGGACCACGGGGGCTACACCTTC. It codes for CASSSFSDHGGYTF.

V is TRBV4-3 and J is TRBJ1-1; a weak D match, TRBD1 (5 bases). The CDR3 sequence is 15 residues long. The V gene lost 1 base and the J gene lost 5 bases, with 14 bases spanning the gap. The germline gives CDR1 LGHNA, CDR2 YSLEER. CDR3 sequence reads: CASSQGSGGVTEAFF. The CDR3 bases are TGCGCCAGCAGCCAAGGATCCGGAGGGGTAACTGAAGCTTTCTTT.

The chain is built from TRBV7-9 and TRBJ1-6; TRBD1 is a possible D gene (5 bases). The V end lost 5 bases, the J end lost 8 bases, and 16 bases lay between the germline ends. Germline V gene sequence: CDR1 SEHNR, CDR2 FQNEAQ (reference sequence). This CDR3 is 15 amino acids long. CDR3 sequence: CASSGKGHQDSPLHF. The CDR3 region has the DNA TGTGCCAGCAGCGGCAAGGGGCATCAAGATTCACCCCTCCACTTT.

The chain employs TRBV5-1 and TRBJ2-7, with 9 bases fitting TRBD1. The length of the CDR3 is 16 residues. Germline CDR1 SGHRS, CDR2 YFSETQ. The V segment lost 4 bases and the J segment 1 base; nucleotides outside the gene matches: 9. The CDR3 DNA reads as TGCGCCAGCAGCCGAGACGCGACAGGGGGATCCTACGAGCAGTACTTC. Translated: CASSRDATGGSYEQYF.

The gene calls are TRBV5-4 and TRBJ1-2, with D possibly being TRBD1 (5 bases). The CDR3 is made up of 15 amino acids. Per germline, CDR1 SGHNT and CDR2 YYREEE (reference sequence). Trimming cost V 0 bases and J 8 bases, with 17 bases left between them. As DNA, the CDR3 is TGTGCCAGCAGCTTGGCCGGCGGGGGGGTGAACGGCTACACCTTC. Amino acid sequence: CASSLAGGGVNGYTF.

This clone appeared a single time. The J gene is TRBJ2-3, the V gene TRBV7-6; D gene ambiguous. Germline V gene data show CDR1 as SGHVS and CDR2 as FNYEAQ. The CDR3 extends over 15 amino acids. The V gene lost 3 bases and the J gene lost 0 bases, with 10 bases spanning the gap. The CDR3 region is CASSFTGASTDTQYF. CDR3 bases: TGTGCCAGCAGCTTCACCGGAGCTAGCACAGATACGCAGTATTTT.

The chain links TRBV28 to TRBJ1-2, with TRBD1 identical over 7 bases. This CDR3 spans 16 amino acids. V shed 5 bases, J shed 7 bases, and the junction held 16 bases outside the gene matches. Per germline, CDR1 MDHEN and CDR2 SYDVKM. The CDR3 DNA reads as TGTGCCAGCAGTCTCTACTACCTAAGGGGGCGGGGTGGCTACACCTTC. Translated: CASSLYYLRGRGGYTF.

The rearrangement links TRBV21-1 to TRBJ2-7. TRBV21-1 is a documented pseudogene. The CDR3 is made up of 12 amino acids. DNA for the CDR3: TGTGCCAGCAGCAAACAGGGCGGGCGGCAGTACTTC. Protein sequence: CASSKQGGRQYF.

This chain connects TRBV5-5 to TRBJ1-4; 7 bases map to TRBD1. This CDR3 spans 18 amino acids. The V gene end was trimmed by 4 bases and the J gene end by 0 bases; junction bases not matched to a gene: 12. CDR1 SGHKS and CDR2 YYEKEE come from the germline V gene (reference sequence). CDR3 bases: TGTGCCAGCAGCCAGAGTGGGACAGCCCTTCCAACTAATGAAAAACTGTTTTTT. It specifies CASSQSGTALPTNEKLFF.

A few counts support this clone. The gene calls are TRBV4-2 and TRBJ1-5; the D is unclear. The germline CDR1 and CDR2 sequences are LGHNA and YNFKEQ. Trimming removed 4 bases at V and 5 bases at J, with 6 bases between. This CDR3 comprises 12 residues. CDR3 DNA sequence: TGTGCCAGCAGCCGAGAGGATCAGCCCCAGCATTTT. Protein: CASSREDQPQHF.

The count of this clone is one. The chain has TRBV4-1 and TRBJ1-2, with D hard to call. Looked up from germline, CDR1 is MGHRA and CDR2 is YSYEKL. The V end was cut by 4 bases, the J end by 1 base, with 10 bases between. The CDR3 runs to 14 residues. The chain's CDR3 is CASSPPGLNYGYTF. The CDR3 DNA follows: TGCGCCAGCAGCCCCCCCGGCCTTAACTATGGCTACACCTTC.

The rearrangement links TRBV7-3 to TRBJ2-1, with unresolved D. CDR3 size: 16 residues. V was shortened by 0 bases and J by 2 bases, with 11 bases between the two germline ends. Germline V lookup: CDR1 SGHTA, CDR2 FQGTGA. The CDR3 is CASSLTGTATYNEQFF. The DNA of the CDR3 is TGTGCCAGCAGCTTAACAGGTACGGCTACCTACAATGAGCAGTTCTTC.

The chain links TRBV28 to TRBJ1-4; D possibly corresponds to TRBD1 (6 bases). This CDR3 spans 18 amino acids. V lost 5 bases and J lost 3, with 22 bases in between. In germline, CDR1 is MDHEN, CDR2 SYDVKM. In DNA, the CDR3 is TGTGCCAGCAGTCTATACCGGACAGTCCTCGGAGCTAATGAAAAACTGTTTTTT. It encodes CASSLYRTVLGANEKLFF.

The table lists this clone with a count of one. The chain combines TRBV9 with TRBJ2-1; D may correspond to TRBD1 or TRBD2 (6 bases each). The germline V and J ends were trimmed by 0 bases and 4 bases, with 14 bases remaining between them. The CDR3 contains 16 residues. Germline V gene data show CDR1 as SGDLS and CDR2 as YYNGEE. In nucleotides, the CDR3 is TGTGCCAGCAGCGTAGGATCGGGGGCCACTTACAATGAGCAGTTCTTC. Protein sequence: CASSVGSGATYNEQFF.